Reported below is one T cell receptor (beta chain). The same CDR3 also results from other DNA sequences found in this sample. This sample is part of a study of Ad26.COV2.S vaccination and SARS-CoV-2 variants. With 4 bases removed from V and 3 bases from J, the gap between germline ends came to 17 bases. The CDR3 extends over 16 amino acids. CDR1 and CDR2 (germline): SGHNT, YYREEE (reference sequence). As to treatment: over 15 received Ad26.COV2.S at low or high dose, single or two shots; 5 received placebo; per-sample allocation not given. Samples came from day 63 after the first vaccine or placebo injection. The assay was immunoSEQ multiplex PCR, and TCRdb's table has in-frame clones only and misses some. The table lists over 400,000 clones, 89% of them singletons.

The material was peripheral blood, obtained in a trial of Ad26.COV2.S vaccine versus placebo. The receptor's source is a person aged 18-65 years who received the Ad26.COV2.S COVID-19 vaccine or a placebo. The chain employs TRBV5-4 and TRBJ2-1; TRBD1 or TRBD2 may be the D gene (5 bases each). The CDR3 nucleotides read TGTGCCAGCAGCCCCCCCCGGAGCGGACACTACAATGAGCAGTTCTTC. This gives the protein CASSPPRSGHYNEQFF. The full variable domain, in which reference TRBV5-4 and TRBJ2-1 provide the parts outside the CDR3, is ETGVTQSPTHLIKTRGQQVTLRCSSQSGHNTVSWYQQALGQGPQFIFQYYREEENGRGNFPPRFSGLQFPNYSSELNVNALELDDSALYLCASSPPRSGHYNEQFFGPGTRLTVL.